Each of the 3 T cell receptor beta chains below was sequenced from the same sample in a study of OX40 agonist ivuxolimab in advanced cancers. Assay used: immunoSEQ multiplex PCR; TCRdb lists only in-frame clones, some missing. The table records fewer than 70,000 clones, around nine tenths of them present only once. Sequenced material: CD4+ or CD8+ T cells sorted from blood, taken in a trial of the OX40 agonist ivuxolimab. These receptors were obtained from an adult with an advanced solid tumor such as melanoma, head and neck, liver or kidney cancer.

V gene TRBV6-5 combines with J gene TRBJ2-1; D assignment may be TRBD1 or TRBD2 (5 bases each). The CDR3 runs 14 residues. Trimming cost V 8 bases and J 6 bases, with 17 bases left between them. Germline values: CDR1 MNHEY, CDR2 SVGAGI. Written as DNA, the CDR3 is TGTGCCAGCGGCCTGAGGGGAACTCTCAATGAGCAGTTCTTC. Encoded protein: CASGLRGTLNEQFF.

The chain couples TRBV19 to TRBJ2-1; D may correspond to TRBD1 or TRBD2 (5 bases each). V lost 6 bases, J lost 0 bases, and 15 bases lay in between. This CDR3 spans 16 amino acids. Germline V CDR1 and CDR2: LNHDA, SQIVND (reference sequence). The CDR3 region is CASSLGARLSYNEQFF. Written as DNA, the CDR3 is TGTGCCAGTAGCCTCGGGGCCAGGCTCTCCTACAATGAGCAGTTCTTC.

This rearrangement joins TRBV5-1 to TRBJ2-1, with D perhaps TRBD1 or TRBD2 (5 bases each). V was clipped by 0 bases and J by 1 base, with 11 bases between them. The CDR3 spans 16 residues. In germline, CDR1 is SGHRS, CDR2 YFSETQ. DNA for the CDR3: TGCGCCAGCAGCTTGGCTGGGGGTGGGTCCTACAATGAGCAGTTCTTC. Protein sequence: CASSLAGGGSYNEQFF.